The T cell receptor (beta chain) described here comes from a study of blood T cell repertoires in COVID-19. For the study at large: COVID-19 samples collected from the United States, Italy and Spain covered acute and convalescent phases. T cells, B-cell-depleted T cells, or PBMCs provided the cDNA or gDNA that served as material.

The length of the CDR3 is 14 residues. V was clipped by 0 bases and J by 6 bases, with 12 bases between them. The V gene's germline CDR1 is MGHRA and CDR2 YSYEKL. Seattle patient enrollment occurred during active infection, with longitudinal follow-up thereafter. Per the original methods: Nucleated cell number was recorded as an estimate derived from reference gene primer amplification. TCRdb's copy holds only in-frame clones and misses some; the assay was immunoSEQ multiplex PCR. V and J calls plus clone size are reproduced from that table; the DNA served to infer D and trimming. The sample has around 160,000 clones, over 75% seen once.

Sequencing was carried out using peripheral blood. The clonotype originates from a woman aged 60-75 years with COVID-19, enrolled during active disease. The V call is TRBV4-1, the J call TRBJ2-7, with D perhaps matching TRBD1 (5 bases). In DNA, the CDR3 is TGCGCCAGCAGCCAAGATGGGGCCGGCCGCGAGCAGTACTTC. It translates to CASSQDGAGREQYF.